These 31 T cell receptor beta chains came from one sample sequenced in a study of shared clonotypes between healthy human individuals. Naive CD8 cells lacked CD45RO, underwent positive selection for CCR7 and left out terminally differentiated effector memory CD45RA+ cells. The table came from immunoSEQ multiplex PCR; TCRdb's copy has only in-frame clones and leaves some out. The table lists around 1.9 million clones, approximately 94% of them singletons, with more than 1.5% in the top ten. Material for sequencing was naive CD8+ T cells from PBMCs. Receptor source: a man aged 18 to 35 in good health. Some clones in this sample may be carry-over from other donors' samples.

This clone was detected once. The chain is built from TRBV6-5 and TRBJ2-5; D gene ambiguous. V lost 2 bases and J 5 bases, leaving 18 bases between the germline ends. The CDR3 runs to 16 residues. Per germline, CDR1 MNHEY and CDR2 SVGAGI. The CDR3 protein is CASSYGVSSLVETQYF. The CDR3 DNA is TGTGCCAGCAGTTACGGTGTTAGCAGTTTGGTGGAGACCCAGTACTTC.

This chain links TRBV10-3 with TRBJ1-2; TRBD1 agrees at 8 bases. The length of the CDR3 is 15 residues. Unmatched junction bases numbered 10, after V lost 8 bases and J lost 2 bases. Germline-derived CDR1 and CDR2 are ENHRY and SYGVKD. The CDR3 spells CAIAKRTGKNYGYTF. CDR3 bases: TGTGCCATCGCCAAAAGGACAGGGAAGAACTATGGCTACACCTTC.

CDR3 coding DNA: TGTGCCAGCAGCTTCGGAGACACCGGGGAGCTGTTTTTT. It codes for CASSFGDTGELFF. V gene TRBV5-4 combines with J gene TRBJ2-2; no clear D. Trimming took 2 bases from V and 3 from J, leaving 5 bases between them. This CDR3 has 13 amino acids. CDR1 SGHNT and CDR2 YYREEE come from the germline V gene (reference sequence).

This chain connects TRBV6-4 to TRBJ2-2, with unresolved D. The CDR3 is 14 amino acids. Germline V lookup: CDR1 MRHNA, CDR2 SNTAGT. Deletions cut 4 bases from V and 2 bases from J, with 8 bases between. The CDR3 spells CASSVTENTGELFF. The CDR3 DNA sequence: TGTGCCAGCAGTGTTACAGAAAACACCGGGGAGCTGTTTTTT.

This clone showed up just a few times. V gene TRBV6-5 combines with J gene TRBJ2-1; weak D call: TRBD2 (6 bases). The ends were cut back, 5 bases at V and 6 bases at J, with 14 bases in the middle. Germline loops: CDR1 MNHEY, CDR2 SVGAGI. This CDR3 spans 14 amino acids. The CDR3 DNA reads TGTGCCAGCAGTAACCGACTAGTCGCCAATGAGCAGTTCTTC. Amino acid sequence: CASSNRLVANEQFF.

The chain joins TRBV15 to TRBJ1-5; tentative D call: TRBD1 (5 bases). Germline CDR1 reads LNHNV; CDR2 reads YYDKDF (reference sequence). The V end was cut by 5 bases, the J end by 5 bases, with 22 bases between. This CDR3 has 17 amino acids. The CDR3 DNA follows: TGTGCCACCAGCCCCTCCCGGACGGCCTTGGGGGATCAGCCCCAGCATTTT. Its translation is CATSPSRTALGDQPQHF.

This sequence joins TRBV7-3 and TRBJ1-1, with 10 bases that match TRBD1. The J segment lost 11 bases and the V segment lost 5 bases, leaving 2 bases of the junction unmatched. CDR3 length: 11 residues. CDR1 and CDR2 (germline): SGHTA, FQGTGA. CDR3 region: CASSQGQGAFF. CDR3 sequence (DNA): TGTGCCAGCAGCCAGGGACAGGGGGCTTTCTTT.

In DNA form, the CDR3 reads TGTGCCAGCGCACCCGGGCACTCCTACGAGCAGTACTTC. It is translated as CASAPGHSYEQYF. The genes are TRBV9 and TRBJ2-7; D gene ambiguous. The CDR3 consists of 13 residues. Germline CDR1 reads SGDLS; CDR2 reads YYNGEE. V lost 7 bases and J 0 bases, leaving 11 bases between the germline ends.

The CDR3 nucleotides read TGCGCCAGCAGCCAAGATCGCGTGGTCGCGACAGACTTAGGTGGCTACACCTTC. Protein product: CASSQDRVVATDLGGYTF. This chain links TRBV4-1 with TRBJ1-2, with D possibly TRBD1 on 5 matching bases. The germline CDR1 and CDR2 sequences are MGHRA and YSYEKL. The CDR3 runs to 18 residues. Trimming cost V 0 bases and J 7 bases, with 24 bases left between them.

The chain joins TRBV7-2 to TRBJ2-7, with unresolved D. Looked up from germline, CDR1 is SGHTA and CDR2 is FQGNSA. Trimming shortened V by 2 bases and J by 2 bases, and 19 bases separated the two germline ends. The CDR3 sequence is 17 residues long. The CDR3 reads CASSLRVGSDETYEQYF. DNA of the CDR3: TGTGCCAGCAGCTTACGCGTGGGTTCAGACGAAACCTACGAGCAGTACTTC.

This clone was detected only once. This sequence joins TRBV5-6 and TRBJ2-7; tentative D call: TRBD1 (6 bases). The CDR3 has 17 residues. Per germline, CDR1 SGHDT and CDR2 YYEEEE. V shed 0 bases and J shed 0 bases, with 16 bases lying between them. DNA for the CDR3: TGTGCCAGCAGCTTGGGGCCCGGGACAAGGGCCTCCTACGAGCAGTACTTC. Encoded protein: CASSLGPGTRASYEQYF.

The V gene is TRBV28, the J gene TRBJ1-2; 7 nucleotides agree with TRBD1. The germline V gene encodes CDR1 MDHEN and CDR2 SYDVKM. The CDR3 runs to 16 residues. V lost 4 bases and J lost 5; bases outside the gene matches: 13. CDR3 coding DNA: TGTGCCAGCAGTTACCGGGACAGCCAAAACTCTTATGGCTACACCTTC. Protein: CASSYRDSQNSYGYTF.

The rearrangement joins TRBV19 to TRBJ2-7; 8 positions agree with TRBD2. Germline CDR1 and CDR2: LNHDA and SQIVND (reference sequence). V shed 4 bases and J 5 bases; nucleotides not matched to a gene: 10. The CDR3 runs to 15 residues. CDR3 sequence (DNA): TGTGCCAGTAGTAAGACAGCGGGAGCCCCTCACGAGCAGTACTTC. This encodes CASSKTAGAPHEQYF.

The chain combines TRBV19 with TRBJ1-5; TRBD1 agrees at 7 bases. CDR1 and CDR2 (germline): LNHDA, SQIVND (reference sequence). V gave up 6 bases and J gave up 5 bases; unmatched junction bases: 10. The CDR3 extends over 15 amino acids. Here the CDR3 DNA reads TGTGCCAGTAGCTTCAGGGGGAGTCACGATCAGCCCCAGCATTTT. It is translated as CASSFRGSHDQPQHF.

The CDR3 reads CASTGQGAGTEAFF. In DNA form, the CDR3 reads TGTGCCAGCACAGGACAGGGGGCAGGCACTGAAGCTTTCTTT. The chain joins TRBV6-1 to TRBJ1-1; 11 bases match TRBD1. This CDR3 comprises 14 residues. V trimming: 7 bases; J trimming: 4 bases; junction bases outside the gene matches: 5. CDR1 and CDR2 from the germline V gene are MNHNS and SASEGT.

The chain's CDR3 is CASSDNRGHGYTF. As DNA, the CDR3 is TGTGCCAGCAGTGATAACAGGGGGCATGGCTACACCTTC. The chain joins TRBV25-1 to TRBJ1-2; 9 bases line up with TRBD1. The ends lost 3 bases at V and 6 bases at J; junction bases unmatched: 2. CDR1 and CDR2 from the germline V gene are MGHDK and SYGVNS. The CDR3 runs to 13 residues.

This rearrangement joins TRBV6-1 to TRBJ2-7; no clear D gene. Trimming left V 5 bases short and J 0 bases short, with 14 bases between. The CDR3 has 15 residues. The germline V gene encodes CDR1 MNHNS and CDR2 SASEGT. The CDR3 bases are TGTGCCAGCAGTACCCCTGTCGGGTCCTCCTACGAGCAGTACTTC. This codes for CASSTPVGSSYEQYF.

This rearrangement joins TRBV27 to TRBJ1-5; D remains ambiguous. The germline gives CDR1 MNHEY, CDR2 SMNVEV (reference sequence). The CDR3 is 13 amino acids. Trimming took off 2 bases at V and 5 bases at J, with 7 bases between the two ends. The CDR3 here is CASSLMIHQPQHF. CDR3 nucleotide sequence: TGTGCCAGCAGTTTAATGATCCATCAGCCCCAGCATTTT.

The CDR3 sequence is CASSLFAPAGGLHEQFF. Written as DNA, the CDR3 is TGTGCCAGCAGTTTATTCGCTCCTGCGGGAGGGTTACATGAGCAGTTCTTC. The rearrangement links TRBV28 to TRBJ2-1; TRBD2 matches 9 bases. Germline V CDR1 and CDR2: MDHEN, SYDVKM. V was pared by 1 base and J by 8 bases, with 12 bases of the junction left unmatched. CDR3 length: 17 amino acids. Full variable domain (outside the CDR3, taken from reference TRBV28 and TRBJ2-1): DVKVTQSSRYLVKRTGEKVFLECVQDMDHENMFWYRQDPGLGLRLIYFSYDVKMKEKGDIPEGYSVSREKKERFSLILESASTNQTSMYLCASSLFAPAGGLHEQFFGPGTRLTVL.

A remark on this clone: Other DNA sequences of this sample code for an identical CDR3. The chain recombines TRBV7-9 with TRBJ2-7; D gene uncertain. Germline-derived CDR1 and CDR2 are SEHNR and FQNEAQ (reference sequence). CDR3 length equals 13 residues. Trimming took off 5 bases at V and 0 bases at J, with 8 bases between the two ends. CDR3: CASSPESSYEQYF. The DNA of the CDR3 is TGTGCCAGCAGCCCAGAGAGCTCCTACGAGCAGTACTTC.

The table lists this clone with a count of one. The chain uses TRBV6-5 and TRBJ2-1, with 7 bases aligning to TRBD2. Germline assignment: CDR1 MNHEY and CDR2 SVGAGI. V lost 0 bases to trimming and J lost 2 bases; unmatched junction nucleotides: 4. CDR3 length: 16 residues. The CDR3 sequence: CASSYSGRAPYNEQFF. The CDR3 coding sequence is TGTGCCAGCAGTTACTCTGGGAGGGCTCCCTACAATGAGCAGTTCTTC.

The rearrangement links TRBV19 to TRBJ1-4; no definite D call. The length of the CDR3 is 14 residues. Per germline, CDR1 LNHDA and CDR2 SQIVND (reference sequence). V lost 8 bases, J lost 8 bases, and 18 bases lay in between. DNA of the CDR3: TGTGCCAGTCAAACGACGGTGGAAGGGGAAAAACTGTTTTTT. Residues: CASQTTVEGEKLFF.

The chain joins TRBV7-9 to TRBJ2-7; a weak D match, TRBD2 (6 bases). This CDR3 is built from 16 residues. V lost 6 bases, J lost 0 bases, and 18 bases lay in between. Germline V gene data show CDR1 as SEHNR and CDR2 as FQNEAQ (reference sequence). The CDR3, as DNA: TGTGCCAGCAGTCAAGCCTCCGGGACTCCCTCCTACGAGCAGTACTTC. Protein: CASSQASGTPSYEQYF.

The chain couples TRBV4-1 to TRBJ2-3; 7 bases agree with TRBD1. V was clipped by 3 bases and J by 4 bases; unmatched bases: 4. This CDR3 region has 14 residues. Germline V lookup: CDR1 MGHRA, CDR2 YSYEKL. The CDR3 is CASSQTTGPDTQYF. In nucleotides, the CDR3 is TGCGCCAGCAGCCAGACGACAGGGCCAGATACGCAGTATTTT.

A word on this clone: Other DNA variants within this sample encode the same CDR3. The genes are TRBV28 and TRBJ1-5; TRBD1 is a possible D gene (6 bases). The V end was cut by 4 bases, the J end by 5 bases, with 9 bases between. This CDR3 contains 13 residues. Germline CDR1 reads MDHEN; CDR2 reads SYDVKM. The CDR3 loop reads CASSSQGYQPQHF. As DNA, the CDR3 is TGTGCCAGCAGTTCACAGGGTTATCAGCCCCAGCATTTT.

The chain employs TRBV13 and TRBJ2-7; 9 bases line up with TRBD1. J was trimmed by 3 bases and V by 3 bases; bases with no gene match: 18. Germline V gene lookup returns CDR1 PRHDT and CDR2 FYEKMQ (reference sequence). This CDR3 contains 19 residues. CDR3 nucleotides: TGTGCCAGCAGCTTTTCCGGGACAGGGAGTGGGGGCCTTCTCTACGAGCAGTACTTC. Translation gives CASSFSGTGSGGLLYEQYF.

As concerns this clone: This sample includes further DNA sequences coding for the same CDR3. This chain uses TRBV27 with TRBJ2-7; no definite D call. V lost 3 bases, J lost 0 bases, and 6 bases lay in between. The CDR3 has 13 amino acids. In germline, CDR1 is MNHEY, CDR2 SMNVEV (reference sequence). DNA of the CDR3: TGTGCCAGCAGTTTCTCACTCTCCTACGAGCAGTACTTC. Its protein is CASSFSLSYEQYF.

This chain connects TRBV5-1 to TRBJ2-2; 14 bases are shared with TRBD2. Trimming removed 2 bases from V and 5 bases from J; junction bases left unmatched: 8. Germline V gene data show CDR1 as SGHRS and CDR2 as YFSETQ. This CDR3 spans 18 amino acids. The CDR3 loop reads CASSLRLAGGGWTGELFF. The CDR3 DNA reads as TGCGCCAGCAGCTTACGACTAGCGGGAGGGGGTTGGACCGGGGAGCTGTTTTTT.

The CDR3 DNA sequence: TGTGCCAGCAGCTTAGCGTACTTTGGGGACAGGAACTATGGCTACACCTTC. This sequence encodes CASSLAYFGDRNYGYTF. The chain uses TRBV7-9 and TRBJ1-2; 8 bases match TRBD1. Germline V gives CDR1 SEHNR, CDR2 FQNEAQ (reference sequence). This CDR3 is built from 17 residues. V shed 0 bases, J shed 2 bases, and the junction held 8 bases outside the gene matches.

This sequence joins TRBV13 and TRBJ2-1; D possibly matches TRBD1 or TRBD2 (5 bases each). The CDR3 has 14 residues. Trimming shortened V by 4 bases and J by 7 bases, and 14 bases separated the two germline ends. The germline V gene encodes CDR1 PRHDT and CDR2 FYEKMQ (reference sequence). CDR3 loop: CASSWGSGRNEQFF. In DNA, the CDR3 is TGTGCCAGCAGCTGGGGGTCAGGTAGGAATGAGCAGTTCTTC.

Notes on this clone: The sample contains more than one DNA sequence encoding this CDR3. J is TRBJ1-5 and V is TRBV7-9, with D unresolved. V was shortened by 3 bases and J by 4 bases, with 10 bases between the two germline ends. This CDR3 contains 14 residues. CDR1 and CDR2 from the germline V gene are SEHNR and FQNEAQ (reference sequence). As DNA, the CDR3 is TGTGCCAGCAGCTTGGACGGATTTAATCAGCCCCAGCATTTT. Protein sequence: CASSLDGFNQPQHF.